This T cell receptor (beta chain) originates from a study of graft-versus-host responses after intestinal transplantation. Study-wide context: The transplants performed in recipients were multivisceral, liver-intestinal, or isolated intestinal. Anti-thymocyte globulin served as induction for all recipients, who then took tacrolimus and steroids for about three years. Study-level results: Detected in recipient marrow were GvH clones, some of which were first observed in ileum or blood.

About this clone: Its specificity is unknown.

CDR1 SQVTM and CDR2 ANQGSEA come from the germline V gene. This CDR3 is 13 amino acids long. V was cut by 4 bases and J by 1 base, with 8 bases left in between. This table comes from immunoSEQ multiplex PCR, and its TCRdb copy is limited to in-frame clones, with some not included. This sample has 25,000 to 30,000 clones, with 93% found just once. The clonotype comes from a human patient who received an intestinal transplant, so some T cells may come from the graft donor. The material was PBMCs, obtained 18 days after transplant. The J gene is TRBJ1-5, the V gene TRBV29-1, with D hard to call. CDR3 sequence reads: CSVGDRSNQPQHF. The CDR3 DNA reads TGCAGCGTTGGAGATAGGAGCAATCAGCCCCAGCATTTT.